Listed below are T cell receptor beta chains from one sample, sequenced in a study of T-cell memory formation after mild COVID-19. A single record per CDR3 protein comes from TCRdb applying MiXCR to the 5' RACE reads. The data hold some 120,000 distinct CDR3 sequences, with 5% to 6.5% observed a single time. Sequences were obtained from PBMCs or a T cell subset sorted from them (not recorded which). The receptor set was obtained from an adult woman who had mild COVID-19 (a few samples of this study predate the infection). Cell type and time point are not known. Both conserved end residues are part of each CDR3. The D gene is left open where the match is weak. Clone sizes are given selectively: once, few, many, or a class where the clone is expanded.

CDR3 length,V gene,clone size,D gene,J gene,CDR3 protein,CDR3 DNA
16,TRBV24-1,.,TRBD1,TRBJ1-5,CATSDHGTVYNQPQHF,TGTGCCACCAGTGACCACGGGACAGTCTACAATCAGCCCCAGCATTTT
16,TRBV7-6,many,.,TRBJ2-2,CASSPTGLATSRELFF,TGTGCCAGCAGCCCCACGGGACTTGCCACCTCTCGGGAGCTGTTTTTT
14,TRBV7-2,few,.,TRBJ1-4,CASSLRLIGEKLFF,TGTGCCAGCAGCTTAAGACTGATTGGGGAAAAACTGTTTTTT
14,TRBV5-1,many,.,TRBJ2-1,CASSLWQAYNEQFF,TGCGCCAGCAGCTTGTGGCAGGCCTACAATGAGCAGTTCTTC
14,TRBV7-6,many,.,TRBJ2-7,CASSFAAGDYEQYF,TGTGCCAGCAGCTTCGCAGCAGGGGACTACGAGCAGTACTTC
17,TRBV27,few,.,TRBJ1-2,CASSLGRTTAAPGGYTF,TGTGCCAGCAGTTTGGGGCGTACGACAGCAGCCCCAGGGGGCTACACCTTC
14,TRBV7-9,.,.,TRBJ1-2,CASSLQVANYGYTF,TGTGCCAGCAGCCTACAGGTAGCTAACTATGGCTACACCTTC
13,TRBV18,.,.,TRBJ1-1,CASSPRVNTEAFF,TGTGCCAGCTCACCACGAGTTAACACTGAAGCTTTCTTT
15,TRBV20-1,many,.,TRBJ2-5,CSARDSKGREETQYF,TGCAGTGCTAGAGATTCAAAGGGGAGAGAGGAGACCCAGTACTTC
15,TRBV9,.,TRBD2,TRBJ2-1,CASSVAGGAVNEQFF,TGTGCCAGCAGCGTAGCCGGGGGGGCCGTCAATGAGCAGTTCTTC
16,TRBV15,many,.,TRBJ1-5,CATSRYPDYSNQPQHF,TGTGCCACCAGCAGATACCCGGATTATAGCAATCAGCCCCAGCATTTT
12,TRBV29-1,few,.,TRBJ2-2,CSVEAGTGELFF,TGCAGCGTAGAAGCGGGTACCGGGGAGCTGTTTTTT
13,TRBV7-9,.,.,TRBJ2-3,CASRASSTDTQYF,TGTGCCAGCCGGGCGTCTAGCACAGATACGCAGTATTTT
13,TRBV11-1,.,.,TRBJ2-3,CASSPPYTDTQYF,TGTGCCAGCAGCCCCCCATACACAGATACGCAGTATTTT
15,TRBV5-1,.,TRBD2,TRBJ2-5,CASSEASGFRETQYF,TGCGCCAGCAGCGAGGCTAGCGGGTTCCGGGAGACCCAGTACTTC
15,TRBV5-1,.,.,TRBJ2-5,CASSLEGTLGETQYF,TGCGCCAGCAGCTTGGAAGGAACCCTGGGGGAGACCCAGTACTTC
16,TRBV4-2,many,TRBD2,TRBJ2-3,CASSQELAGGTDTQYF,TGTGCCAGCAGCCAAGAACTAGCGGGAGGGACAGATACGCAGTATTTT
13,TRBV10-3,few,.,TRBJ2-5,CAISTGAQETQYF,TGTGCCATCAGTACGGGGGCGCAAGAGACCCAGTACTTC
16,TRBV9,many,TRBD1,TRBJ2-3,CASSPRGGTGAPTQYF,TGTGCCAGCAGCCCGCGGGGCGGGACAGGGGCCCCAACGCAGTATTTT
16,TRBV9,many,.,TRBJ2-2,CASSVGISGNTGELFF,TGTGCCAGCAGCGTAGGTATTAGCGGTAACACCGGGGAGCTGTTTTTT
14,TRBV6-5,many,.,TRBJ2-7,CASSPRWGSYEQYF,TGTGCCAGCAGCCCGCGGTGGGGGTCCTACGAGCAGTACTTC
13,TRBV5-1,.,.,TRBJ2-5,CASSIPGQETQYF,TGCGCCAGCAGCATTCCAGGACAAGAGACCCAGTACTTC
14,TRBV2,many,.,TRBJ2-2,CASRPSKVAGELFF,TGTGCCAGCAGACCCTCAAAGGTGGCCGGGGAGCTGTTTTTT
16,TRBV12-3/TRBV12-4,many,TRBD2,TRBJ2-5,CASSKTSGGFRETQYF,TGTGCCAGCAGTAAGACTAGCGGGGGGTTCCGGGAGACCCAGTACTTC
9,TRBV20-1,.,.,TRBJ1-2,CRGSRADTF,TGCAGGGGGAGCAGGGCTGACACCTTC
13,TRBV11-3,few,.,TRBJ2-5,CASSFNWKETQYF,TGTGCCAGCAGCTTTAACTGGAAAGAGACCCAGTACTTC
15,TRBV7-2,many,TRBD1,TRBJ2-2,CASSLTGSNTGELFF,TGTGCCAGCAGCTTGACAGGGTCAAACACCGGGGAGCTGTTTTTT
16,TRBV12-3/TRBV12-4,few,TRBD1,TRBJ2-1,CASSQTPSLQGNEQFF,TGTGCCAGCAGCCAAACTCCCTCCCTACAGGGGAATGAGCAGTTCTTC
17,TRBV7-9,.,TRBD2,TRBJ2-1,CASSLKERGGSYNEQFF,TGTGCCAGCAGCTTAAAAGAGCGGGGGGGCTCCTACAATGAGCAGTTCTTC
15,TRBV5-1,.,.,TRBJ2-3,CASSLAGVITDTQYF,TGCGCCAGCAGCTTGGCCGGGGTTATCACAGATACGCAGTATTTT